Listed below are T cell receptor beta chains from one sample, sequenced in a study of cytomegalovirus exposure and HLA in healthy donors. Using immunoSEQ multiplex PCR, the repertoire was profiled, and TCRdb retains in-frame clones only, with some absent. The sample lists 150,000 to 200,000 clones; just under 90% were seen once. The sequencing input was PBMCs. The receptors stem from a woman aged 18-29 years in good health and CMV-seropositive. Each CDR3 is given with its conserved first and last residue. The D gene is left open where the match is weak. Size is omitted from some rows. Given values are once, few, many or a class for expanded clones.

clone size	V gene	J gene	D gene	CDR3 DNA	CDR3 protein
few	TRBV25-1	TRBJ2-7	-	TGTGCCAGCAGTGGAGGTTACGAGCAGTACTTC	CASSGGYEQYF
-	TRBV29-1	TRBJ2-2	TRBD2	TGCAGCGTCCAGACTAGCGGGAGTACTTGGTTCACCGGGGAGCTGTTTTTT	CSVQTSGSTWFTGELFF
-	TRBV30	TRBJ2-7	TRBD1	TGTGCCTGGCAGGGACAGGTCATATCCTACGAGCAGTACTTC	CAWQGQVISYEQYF
-	TRBV7-8	TRBJ2-3	-	TGTGCCAGCAGCTTAGATAGCGGTCGCCTAAGGGCAACAGATACGCAGTATTTT	CASSLDSGRLRATDTQYF
-	TRBV30	TRBJ1-1	-	TGTGCCTGGAGTAATCCGGGCCCTGAGGGAGCTTTCTTT	CAWSNPGPEGAFF
-	TRBV7-3	TRBJ1-1	TRBD1	TGTGCCTCCGCTGGGCCAGGGGGCGAGAGCACTGAAGCTTTCTTT	CASAGPGGESTEAFF
-	TRBV27	TRBJ2-3	TRBD1	TGTGCCAGCAGCTTCACGGGACAGGGCACAGATACGCAGTATTTT	CASSFTGQGTDTQYF
-	TRBV11-3	TRBJ2-1	-	TGTGCCAGCAGCTATATCGGCAGGGGCAATGAGCAGTTCTTC	CASSYIGRGNEQFF
-	TRBV29-1	TRBJ2-2	TRBD1	TGCAGCGTCTTGATAGGGGGCGTAAACACCGGGGAGCTGTTTTTT	CSVLIGGVNTGELFF
-	TRBV4-3	TRBJ2-2	-	TGCGCCAGCAGCCAACGCAGGCAGAACACCGGGGAGCTGTTTTTT	CASSQRRQNTGELFF
-	TRBV19	TRBJ1-5	-	TGTGCCAGTAGTATAGTCGTTCATCGGGGACCCCAGCATTTT	CASSIVVHRGPQHF
-	TRBV7-9	TRBJ2-7	TRBD1	TGTGCCAGCAGCGCCGCCGGGACAGGCTCCTACGAGCAGTACTTC	CASSAAGTGSYEQYF
-	TRBV11-1	TRBJ1-2	-	TGTGCCAGCAGCTTAGGAGGGTACCTCGGTAAATCTTATGGCTACACCTTC	CASSLGGYLGKSYGYTF
-	TRBV6-6	TRBJ2-2	-	TGTGCCAGCAGCAGACAGGATACCGGGGAGCTGTTTTTT	CASSRQDTGELFF
-	TRBV10-3	TRBJ2-1	-	TGTGCCATCAGCCCTCGTAGCGCGCAGTACAATGAGCAGTTCTTC	CAISPRSAQYNEQFF
-	TRBV19	TRBJ1-1	TRBD1	TGTGCCAGTAAGTTCGTGCCCGGGACAGGGGGCTTCGGTGAAGCTTTCTTT	CASKFVPGTGGFGEAFF
-	TRBV7-9	TRBJ2-7	TRBD2	TGTGCCAGCAGCTTAGCGCTGAGCGGGAGCTCCTACGAGCAGTACTTC	CASSLALSGSSYEQYF
-	TRBV4-3	TRBJ2-1	TRBD2	TGCGCCAGCAGCCAAACCTACGGGACTAGCGGGGAGCAGTTCTTC	CASSQTYGTSGEQFF
-	TRBV6-1	TRBJ1-1	-	TGTGCCAGCAGTGAAGGAGCTGGGGGCTATTTCGTGGACACTGAAGCTTTCTTT	CASSEGAGGYFVDTEAFF
once	TRBV5-6	TRBJ1-2	-	TGTGCCAGCAGCTTGGACAGGGCGACCTCCTACTATGGCTACACCTTC	CASSLDRATSYYGYTF
-	TRBV27	TRBJ2-5	TRBD2	TGTGCCAGCAACCTAGCGGGAGGGAAAGAGACCCAGTACTTC	CASNLAGGKETQYF
once	TRBV27	TRBJ2-1	TRBD2	TGTGCCAGCAGTCCGCCCGGGACTAGCAACAATGAGCAGTTCTTC	CASSPPGTSNNEQFF
-	TRBV5-8	TRBJ2-1	-	TGTGCCAGCAGCCGCCGGGGGGCCTACAGGAATGAGCAGTTCTTC	CASSRRGAYRNEQFF
-	TRBV14	TRBJ2-1	TRBD2	TGTGCCAGCAGCCACAGACTAGCGGGAGTCATCTATGAGCAGTTCTTC	CASSHRLAGVIYEQFF
-	TRBV18	TRBJ2-2	-	TGTGCCAGCTCACCAACGGTGTACACCGGGGAGCTGTTTTTT	CASSPTVYTGELFF
-	TRBV6-5	TRBJ1-5	-	TGTGCCAGCAGTTACTCAGGCAGGGGTAGCAATCAGCCCCAGCATTTT	CASSYSGRGSNQPQHF
once	TRBV19	TRBJ2-7	TRBD2	TGTGCCAGTAGGAGAGGGACTAACGGTTTTGGCGAGCAGTACTTC	CASRRGTNGFGEQYF
-	TRBV6-5	TRBJ2-3	-	TGTGCCAGCAGTTACTCCACTGGAGCAGATACGCAGTATTTT	CASSYSTGADTQYF
-	TRBV10-2	TRBJ1-2	TRBD1	TGCGCCAGCGGGACAGGTATTCATGGCTACACCTTC	CASGTGIHGYTF
-	TRBV5-1	TRBJ2-7	-	TGCGCCAGCAGCTTGCTACCCGGGACATCCTACGAGCAGTACTTC	CASSLLPGTSYEQYF
-	TRBV5-1	TRBJ1-2	-	TGCGCCAGCAGCTTGGGGGGCCCGGGCAACTATGGCTACACCTTC	CASSLGGPGNYGYTF
few	TRBV2	TRBJ2-7	-	TGTGCCAGCATGAGGGTCTACGAGCAGTACTTC	CASMRVYEQYF
-	TRBV9	TRBJ1-1	-	TGTGCCAGCAGCGTAGATCATATCGGGACTGAAGCTTTCTTT	CASSVDHIGTEAFF
few	TRBV29-1	TRBJ1-2	-	TGCAGCGCGGGAGGCAGCTATGGCTACACCTTC	CSAGGSYGYTF
-	TRBV12-5	TRBJ2-6	-	TGTGCTAGTGGTTTGGACCAACACGGGGCCAACGTCCTGACTTTC	CASGLDQHGANVLTF
-	TRBV6-1	TRBJ1-2	-	TGTGCCAGCAGTCGAGGGAGAGGCTACACCTTC	CASSRGRGYTF